Listed below are T cell receptor beta chains from one sample, sequenced in a study of blood T cell repertoires in COVID-19. Produced via immunoSEQ multiplex PCR; TCRdb's table is partial and in-frame only. This sample has roughly 120,000 clones, with about 85% found just once. Specimen: peripheral blood. The receptor set was obtained from a human donor in a cohort sampled during active COVID-19. Both conserved end residues are part of each CDR3. Fields, in order: CDR3 protein, CDR3 DNA, CDR3 length, J gene, V gene, D gene, clone size. The D gene is left open where the match is weak. Expanded clones get a size class; other rows say once, few or many, or leave the size out.

CDR3aa: CASSFRRGGRTGELFF
CDR3nt: TGTGCCAGCAGCTTCCGGCGGGGGGGCCGCACCGGGGAGCTGTTTTTT
len: 16
j_gene: TRBJ2-2
v_gene: TRBV5-4
d_gene: TRBD2
abundance: -

CDR3aa: CASSQRPTLQGSEQFF
CDR3nt: TGTGCCAGCAGCCAACGGCCCACCCTGCAAGGGAGTGAGCAGTTCTTC
len: 16
j_gene: TRBJ2-1
v_gene: TRBV4-2
d_gene: -
abundance: once

CDR3aa: CATSRGTGGYNTEAFF
CDR3nt: TGTGCCACCAGCAGAGGGACAGGGGGCTATAACACTGAAGCTTTCTTT
len: 16
j_gene: TRBJ1-1
v_gene: TRBV15
d_gene: TRBD1
abundance: once

CDR3aa: CASMGRGEQYF
CDR3nt: TGTGCCAGCATGGGGCGGGGCGAGCAGTACTTC
len: 11
j_gene: TRBJ2-7
v_gene: TRBV27
d_gene: -
abundance: -

CDR3aa: CASSIQGGSGNTIYF
CDR3nt: TGTGCCAGCAGTATACAGGGGGGCTCTGGAAACACCATATATTTT
len: 15
j_gene: TRBJ1-3
v_gene: TRBV2
d_gene: TRBD1
abundance: once

CDR3aa: CASSGPGLASNEQFF
CDR3nt: TGCGCCAGCAGTGGCCCAGGACTAGCGTCCAATGAGCAGTTCTTC
len: 15
j_gene: TRBJ2-1
v_gene: TRBV10-1
d_gene: TRBD2
abundance: -

CDR3aa: CASSLTPGQPQHF
CDR3nt: TGTGCCAGCAGTTTAACACCAGGGCAGCCCCAGCATTTT
len: 13
j_gene: TRBJ1-5
v_gene: TRBV12-3/TRBV12-4
d_gene: -
abundance: -

CDR3aa: CATSDLRAGGAPVEQYF
CDR3nt: TGTGCCACCAGTGATTTAAGGGCCGGGGGGGCCCCAGTTGAGCAGTACTTC
len: 17
j_gene: TRBJ2-7
v_gene: TRBV24-1
d_gene: TRBD2
abundance: -

CDR3aa: CASSLPSGATYEQYF
CDR3nt: TGTGCCAGCAGCCTTCCTAGCGGGGCTACCTACGAGCAGTACTTC
len: 15
j_gene: TRBJ2-7
v_gene: TRBV7-9
d_gene: TRBD2
abundance: -

CDR3aa: CASSPVRGREQFF
CDR3nt: TGTGCCAGCAGCCCGGTAAGAGGTCGTGAGCAGTTCTTC
len: 13
j_gene: TRBJ2-1
v_gene: TRBV12-3/TRBV12-4
d_gene: -
abundance: -

CDR3aa: CASSRRTGPNTEAFF
CDR3nt: TGCGCTAGCAGCCGCCGGACAGGCCCGAACACTGAAGCTTTCTTT
len: 15
j_gene: TRBJ1-1
v_gene: TRBV5-1
d_gene: TRBD1
abundance: -

CDR3aa: CASSFSRGRENIQYF
CDR3nt: TGTGCCAGCAGCTTTTCGCGGGGGCGTGAAAACATTCAGTACTTC
len: 15
j_gene: TRBJ2-4
v_gene: TRBV7-8
d_gene: -
abundance: -

CDR3aa: CASSPAGQGRGDTQYF
CDR3nt: TGTGCTAGCAGCCCCGCGGGACAGGGCCGAGGGGATACGCAGTATTTT
len: 16
j_gene: TRBJ2-3
v_gene: TRBV7-7
d_gene: TRBD1
abundance: -

CDR3aa: CASSGVGQPYSNQPQHF
CDR3nt: TGTGCCAGCAGTGGGGTGGGACAGCCTTATAGCAATCAGCCCCAGCATTTT
len: 17
j_gene: TRBJ1-5
v_gene: TRBV28
d_gene: TRBD1
abundance: -

CDR3aa: CATSGTVQETQYF
CDR3nt: TGTGCCACCAGCGGGACAGTTCAAGAGACCCAGTACTTC
len: 13
j_gene: TRBJ2-5
v_gene: TRBV24-1
d_gene: TRBD1
abundance: -

CDR3aa: CASSLQSGANVLTF
CDR3nt: TGCGCCAGCAGCTTGCAATCTGGGGCCAACGTCCTGACTTTC
len: 14
j_gene: TRBJ2-6
v_gene: TRBV5-1
d_gene: -
abundance: -

CDR3aa: CASRIQGRGETQYF
CDR3nt: TGTGCCAGCAGAATACAGGGCCGTGGAGAGACCCAGTACTTC
len: 14
j_gene: TRBJ2-5
v_gene: TRBV6-6
d_gene: -
abundance: once

CDR3aa: CASGLGQGYNSPLHF
CDR3nt: TGTGCTAGTGGTTTGGGACAGGGGTATAATTCACCCCTCCACTTT
len: 15
j_gene: TRBJ1-6
v_gene: TRBV12-5
d_gene: TRBD1
abundance: -

CDR3aa: CASSSGQTGELFF
CDR3nt: TGCGCCAGCAGCTCCGGACAGACCGGGGAGCTGTTTTTT
len: 13
j_gene: TRBJ2-2
v_gene: TRBV5-1
d_gene: -
abundance: -

CDR3aa: CASSPLVAGSSYEQYF
CDR3nt: TGTGCCAGCTCACCACTCGTAGCGGGCTCCTCCTACGAGCAGTACTTC
len: 16
j_gene: TRBJ2-7
v_gene: TRBV18
d_gene: TRBD2
abundance: once

CDR3aa: CASSLRRDTEAFF
CDR3nt: TGTGCCAGCAGCTTGCGCCGGGACACTGAAGCTTTCTTT
len: 13
j_gene: TRBJ1-1
v_gene: TRBV5-6
d_gene: -
abundance: -

CDR3aa: CASSYPLAGGLSEQFF
CDR3nt: TGTGCCAGCAGTTACCCACTAGCGGGGGGGCTTAGTGAGCAGTTCTTC
len: 16
j_gene: TRBJ2-1
v_gene: TRBV6-5
d_gene: TRBD2
abundance: -

CDR3aa: CASSFIVNTGELFF
CDR3nt: TGTGCCAGCAGCTTTATAGTCAACACCGGGGAGCTGTTTTTT
len: 14
j_gene: TRBJ2-2
v_gene: TRBV7-2
d_gene: -
abundance: -

CDR3aa: CASTSPRGTEAFF
CDR3nt: TGTGCCAGCACCTCCCCCCGGGGCACTGAAGCTTTCTTT
len: 13
j_gene: TRBJ1-1
v_gene: TRBV5-4
d_gene: -
abundance: -

CDR3aa: CASSLPGIDEQYF
CDR3nt: TGTGCCAGCAGCTTACCAGGGATAGACGAGCAGTACTTC
len: 13
j_gene: TRBJ2-7
v_gene: TRBV7-2
d_gene: -
abundance: -

CDR3aa: CSVEPPRQGDEQFF
CDR3nt: TGCAGCGTTGAACCCCCTCGCCAGGGGGATGAGCAGTTCTTC
len: 14
j_gene: TRBJ2-1
v_gene: TRBV29-1
d_gene: TRBD1
abundance: -

CDR3aa: CASRGFGGVSMETQYF
CDR3nt: TGTGCCAGCAGGGGGTTTGGGGGGGTGAGTATGGAGACCCAGTACTTC
len: 16
j_gene: TRBJ2-5
v_gene: TRBV27
d_gene: TRBD2
abundance: -

CDR3aa: CSVTGGYGYTF
CDR3nt: TGCAGCGTTACGGGTGGCTATGGCTACACCTTC
len: 11
j_gene: TRBJ1-2
v_gene: TRBV29-1
d_gene: -
abundance: once

CDR3aa: CASSLRPGGAYEQYF
CDR3nt: TGTGCCAGCAGCCTCCGGCCGGGGGGGGCTTACGAGCAGTACTTC
len: 15
j_gene: TRBJ2-7
v_gene: TRBV9
d_gene: TRBD2
abundance: -

CDR3aa: CASEGTSVNYEQYF
CDR3nt: TGTGCCAGCGAAGGGACTAGCGTTAATTACGAGCAGTACTTC
len: 14
j_gene: TRBJ2-7
v_gene: TRBV28
d_gene: TRBD2
abundance: -

CDR3aa: CASRAMGGEETQYF
CDR3nt: TGTGCCAGCAGAGCCATGGGGGGGGAAGAGACCCAGTACTTC
len: 14
j_gene: TRBJ2-5
v_gene: TRBV28
d_gene: TRBD2
abundance: -

CDR3aa: CASSFFGGRDTGELFF
CDR3nt: TGTGCCAGCAGCTTTTTTGGCGGGAGGGACACCGGGGAGCTGTTTTTT
len: 16
j_gene: TRBJ2-2
v_gene: TRBV5-5
d_gene: TRBD2
abundance: -

CDR3aa: CASLPDTLSSDNEQFF
CDR3nt: TGTGCCAGCCTCCCGGACACCCTCTCATCGGACAATGAGCAGTTCTTC
len: 16
j_gene: TRBJ2-1
v_gene: TRBV7-2
d_gene: -
abundance: -

CDR3aa: CASSSLTVPSTDTQYF
CDR3nt: TGTGCCAGCAGCTCGTTGACAGTCCCTAGCACAGATACGCAGTATTTT
len: 16
j_gene: TRBJ2-3
v_gene: TRBV5-4
d_gene: -
abundance: -

CDR3aa: CASGVPRGVSEAFF
CDR3nt: TGTGCTAGTGGGGTACCCCGGGGTGTATCTGAAGCTTTCTTT
len: 14
j_gene: TRBJ1-1
v_gene: TRBV12-5
d_gene: -
abundance: -

CDR3aa: CASRSNRGQVEAFF
CDR3nt: TGTGCCAGCAGATCGAACAGGGGGCAAGTGGAAGCTTTCTTT
len: 14
j_gene: TRBJ1-1
v_gene: TRBV6-5
d_gene: TRBD1
abundance: -

CDR3aa: CASSYETSTSSPLHF
CDR3nt: TGTGCCAGCAGTTACGAGACTTCTACGAGTTCACCCCTCCACTTT
len: 15
j_gene: TRBJ1-6
v_gene: TRBV6-5
d_gene: -
abundance: -

CDR3aa: CASSLLAGGAYNEQFF
CDR3nt: TGTGCCAGCAGTTTATTAGCGGGGGGCGCCTACAATGAGCAGTTCTTC
len: 16
j_gene: TRBJ2-1
v_gene: TRBV27
d_gene: TRBD2
abundance: -

CDR3aa: CASSDGTSNEQFF
CDR3nt: TGTGCCAGTAGCGATGGGACTAGTAATGAGCAGTTCTTC
len: 13
j_gene: TRBJ2-1
v_gene: TRBV19
d_gene: TRBD2
abundance: -

CDR3aa: CASSLDSVGYGYTF
CDR3nt: TGCGCCAGCAGCTTGGATAGCGTGGGCTATGGCTACACCTTC
len: 14
j_gene: TRBJ1-2
v_gene: TRBV5-1
d_gene: -
abundance: -

CDR3aa: CASSLGLAGFSRNEQFF
CDR3nt: TGTGCCAGCAGCTTGGGACTAGCGGGGTTTAGTAGAAATGAGCAGTTCTTC
len: 17
j_gene: TRBJ2-1
v_gene: TRBV5-4
d_gene: TRBD2
abundance: -

CDR3aa: CASSPNRGGTEAFF
CDR3nt: TGTGCCAGCTCACCGAACAGGGGGGGCACTGAAGCTTTCTTT
len: 14
j_gene: TRBJ1-1
v_gene: TRBV18
d_gene: TRBD1
abundance: -

CDR3aa: CASSLGTGTNEKLFF
CDR3nt: TGTGCCAGTAGTCTGGGGACAGGGACTAATGAAAAACTGTTTTTT
len: 15
j_gene: TRBJ1-4
v_gene: TRBV19
d_gene: TRBD1
abundance: -

CDR3aa: CASSRDRRNQPQHF
CDR3nt: TGTGCCAGCAGCCGTGACAGGCGCAATCAGCCCCAGCATTTT
len: 14
j_gene: TRBJ1-5
v_gene: TRBV6-5
d_gene: -
abundance: -

CDR3aa: CASSSRLGRSYNEQFF
CDR3nt: TGTGCCAGTAGTTCAAGACTAGGGAGGTCCTACAATGAGCAGTTCTTC
len: 16
j_gene: TRBJ2-1
v_gene: TRBV19
d_gene: -
abundance: once

CDR3aa: CASSLGLARGDTQYF
CDR3nt: TGTGCCAGCAGCCTGGGACTAGCGAGGGGAGATACGCAGTATTTT
len: 15
j_gene: TRBJ2-3
v_gene: TRBV7-7
d_gene: TRBD2
abundance: -

CDR3aa: CARSLEPGQTYEQYF
CDR3nt: TGTGCCAGAAGCTTGGAGCCGGGACAAACCTACGAGCAGTACTTC
len: 15
j_gene: TRBJ2-7
v_gene: TRBV5-3
d_gene: -
abundance: -

CDR3aa: CASSEEGVKGTINQPQHF
CDR3nt: TGTGCCAGCAGTGAAGAAGGGGTGAAGGGAACTATCAATCAGCCCCAGCATTTT
len: 18
j_gene: TRBJ1-5
v_gene: TRBV6-1
d_gene: -
abundance: -